These T cell receptor beta chains were read from a single sample in a study of response to subunit inactivated influenza vaccine. MiXCR was run by TCRdb on the RT-PCR reads, yielding one entry per CDR3 protein. The sample yields fewer than 550,000 distinct CDR3 sequences, roughly 25% seen once. The sequences come from CD4+ T cells sorted from PBMCs, collected 5 days after vaccination. All receptors derive from a man aged 45-60 years who received an inactivated influenza vaccine. Both conserved end residues are part of each CDR3. The D gene is left open where the match is weak. Size values are once, few and many counts, or a class for expanded clones, and some rows have none.

V	size	D	J	CDR3	DNA
TRBV4-2	few	.	TRBJ2-3	CASSPLTIRGPSTDTQYF	TGTGCCAGCAGCCCGTTGACAATCCGGGGGCCTAGCACAGATACGCAGTATTTT
TRBV18	few	.	TRBJ2-7	CASSNTVAKSGYYEQYF	TGTGCCAGCTCAAACACCGTCGCTAAAAGCGGTTACTACGAGCAGTACTTC
TRBV5-1	.	TRBD1	TRBJ1-1	CASSLGQGFGTEAFF	TGCGCCAGCAGCTTGGGACAGGGATTTGGTACTGAAGCTTTCTTT
TRBV5-6	.	.	TRBJ2-4	CASSLVGQGAKNIQYF	TGTGCCAGCAGCTTGGTCGGGCAGGGAGCCAAAAACATTCAGTACTTC
TRBV10-3	few	.	TRBJ2-1	CAIEGHPGVSGRTSYNEQFF	TGTGCCATCGAGGGACATCCCGGTGTTAGCGGGCGGACCTCCTACAATGAGCAGTTCTTC
TRBV7-2	.	.	TRBJ1-3	CASSLVYGTIYF	TGTGCCAGCAGCTTAGTTTACGGGACCATATATTTT
TRBV2	.	.	TRBJ2-3	CASTRSLATDTQYF	TGTGCCAGCACCCGCTCGCTAGCCACAGATACGCAGTATTTT
TRBV7-2	few	.	TRBJ2-1	CASSPDTYRVHEQFF	TGTGCCAGCAGCCCAGACACCTACAGGGTACATGAGCAGTTCTTC
TRBV28	few	.	TRBJ2-7	CASSLNPLREQYF	TGTGCCAGCAGTTTAAACCCCCTCCGCGAGCAGTACTTC
TRBV11-2	.	.	TRBJ2-3	CASSPWGTDTQYF	TGTGCCAGCAGCCCTTGGGGCACAGATACGCAGTATTTT
TRBV2	.	.	TRBJ2-2	CASTDSGELFF	TGTGCCAGCACGGACTCCGGGGAGCTGTTTTTT
TRBV3-1	many	.	TRBJ2-1	CASSQYDSLGEQFF	TGTGCCAGCAGCCAATACGACTCGCTAGGTGAGCAGTTCTTC
TRBV5-1	few	.	TRBJ2-4	CASRLAGLAKNIQYF	TGCGCCAGCAGATTAGCAGGGCTAGCCAAAAACATTCAGTACTTC
TRBV20-1	few	TRBD2	TRBJ2-3	CSASLAGNTDTQYF	TGCAGTGCTAGCCTAGCGGGGAACACAGATACGCAGTATTTT
TRBV10-2	.	.	TRBJ1-1	CATLNRDGSEAFF	TGCGCCACCTTAAACAGGGATGGCTCTGAAGCTTTCTTT
TRBV20-1	few	.	TRBJ2-3	CSALRPSDTQYF	TGCAGTGCCCTGAGGCCTTCAGATACGCAGTATTTT
TRBV20-1	.	.	TRBJ2-2	CSAPRLQTTGELFF	TGCAGTGCCCCACGGCTGCAGACAACCGGGGAGCTGTTTTTT
TRBV10-3	.	.	TRBJ2-2	CAISVTGELFF	TGTGCCATCAGTGTGACAGGGGAGCTGTTTTTT
TRBV28	.	.	TRBJ2-3	CASTREDTQYF	TGTGCCAGCACTAGGGAGGATACGCAGTATTTT
TRBV28	once	.	TRBJ1-1	CASSPTRWTEAFF	TGTGCCAGCAGCCCTACACGGTGGACTGAAGCTTTCTTT
TRBV6-1	.	.	TRBJ2-2	CASTARAGDHANTGELFF	TGTGCCAGCACCGCGAGGGCAGGGGACCACGCGAACACCGGGGAGCTGTTTTTT
TRBV5-1	.	.	TRBJ2-7	CASSREARDYEQYF	TGCGCCAGCAGCCGAGAGGCCAGGGACTACGAGCAGTACTTC
TRBV7-8	.	TRBD2	TRBJ2-1	CASSLLGGTSGYNEQFF	TGTGCCAGCAGCTTATTGGGGGGGACTAGCGGGTACAATGAGCAGTTCTTC
TRBV20-1	.	.	TRBJ2-1	CSARENPRNEQFF	TGCAGTGCTAGAGAGAACCCAAGGAATGAGCAGTTCTTC
TRBV20-1	few	.	TRBJ2-7	CSARAPGKYEQYF	TGCAGTGCTAGAGCTCCAGGGAAATACGAGCAGTACTTC
TRBV7-2	.	TRBD2	TRBJ2-1	CASSLVGSGGRNEQFF	TGTGCCAGCAGCTTAGTCGGCAGCGGGGGGAGGAATGAGCAGTTCTTC
TRBV29-1	.	TRBD2	TRBJ2-1	CSVVGSGGAVNEQFF	TGCAGCGTTGTTGGAAGCGGGGGGGCCGTCAATGAGCAGTTCTTC
TRBV3-1	few	.	TRBJ2-3	CASTQRWGDTQYF	TGTGCCAGCACCCAAAGGTGGGGAGATACGCAGTATTTT
TRBV20-1	few	TRBD1	TRBJ1-1	CSALGQAYYMNTEAFF	TGCAGTGCCCTTGGACAGGCTTACTACATGAACACTGAAGCTTTCTTT
TRBV18	few	TRBD1	TRBJ1-5	CASSRTGRNQPQHF	TGTGCCAGCTCACGGACAGGGCGCAATCAGCCCCAGCATTTT
TRBV20-1	.	TRBD2	TRBJ2-4	CSASDLEAGGSGGIQYF	TGCAGTGCTAGCGACCTTGAAGCGGGAGGCTCGGGGGGCATTCAGTACTTC
TRBV7-8	few	TRBD2	TRBJ2-1	CASSTWTSGSEEQFF	TGTGCCAGCAGCACGTGGACTAGCGGGAGTGAGGAGCAGTTCTTC
TRBV7-9	many	.	TRBJ1-1	CASSPLNTEAFF	TGTGCCAGCAGCCCGCTTAACACTGAAGCTTTCTTT
TRBV7-6	.	TRBD2	TRBJ2-5	CASSLVPGLAGAIIRETQYF	TGTGCCAGCAGCTTAGTACCGGGACTAGCGGGAGCGATTATTAGAGAGACCCAGTACTTC
TRBV2	.	TRBD1	TRBJ2-7	CATPADRGHEQYF	TGTGCCACGCCAGCGGACAGGGGTCACGAGCAGTACTTC
TRBV20-1	few	.	TRBJ2-7	CSARDRTEQYF	TGCAGTGCTAGAGACAGAACCGAGCAGTACTTC
TRBV5-1	few	TRBD2	TRBJ2-1	CASSFVAGTFNEQFF	TGCGCCAGCAGCTTTGTAGCGGGGACCTTCAATGAGCAGTTCTTC
TRBV19	.	TRBD2	TRBJ2-3	CASSIERAGGGTDTQYF	TGTGCCAGTAGTATAGAACGGGCGGGAGGTGGCACAGATACGCAGTATTTT
TRBV7-3	.	TRBD2	TRBJ2-2	CASSLYPLASGSFTGELFF	TGTGCCAGCAGCTTATACCCCCTCGCTAGCGGGAGTTTTACCGGGGAGCTGTTTTTT
TRBV7-2	few	.	TRBJ1-3	CASSLVPISGNTIYF	TGTGCCAGCAGCTTAGTTCCGATCTCTGGAAACACCATATATTTT
TRBV7-9	.	TRBD1	TRBJ2-7	CASSTGTGGWQYF	TGTGCCAGCAGCACCGGGACAGGGGGCTGGCAGTACTTC
TRBV4-3	many	.	TRBJ2-2	CASSLDLGYTGELFF	TGCGCCAGCAGCCTCGACCTCGGGTACACCGGGGAGCTGTTTTTT
TRBV20-1	.	TRBD1	TRBJ1-2	CSAIKLGTGAPGGYTF	TGCAGTGCTATCAAATTAGGAACAGGGGCCCCTGGGGGCTACACCTTC
TRBV3-1	many	TRBD2	TRBJ2-7	CASSQGLAYEQYF	TGTGCCAGCAGCCAGGGACTAGCCTACGAGCAGTACTTC
TRBV20-1	.	.	TRBJ2-7	CSARDPTGYEQYF	TGCAGTGCTAGAGATCCGACAGGCTACGAGCAGTACTTC
TRBV6-2/TRBV6-3	.	.	TRBJ2-7	CASSHSPKREQYF	TGTGCCAGCAGCCACTCCCCAAAACGAGAGCAGTACTTC
TRBV7-8	.	TRBD2	TRBJ2-7	CASSLGLAGLYEQYF	TGTGCCAGCAGCTTGGGACTAGCGGGCCTCTACGAGCAGTACTTC
TRBV20-1	few	TRBD2	TRBJ2-3	CSARGLAGVSDTQYF	TGCAGTGCTAGAGGCCTAGCGGGAGTCTCAGATACGCAGTATTTT
TRBV12-3/TRBV12-4	few	.	TRBJ2-1	CASSLAKVYNEQFF	TGTGCCAGCAGTTTAGCGAAAGTATACAATGAGCAGTTCTTC
TRBV20-1	many	.	TRBJ1-2	CSARGLAGNYGYTF	TGCAGTGCTAGGGGCCTGGCAGGGAACTATGGCTACACCTTC
TRBV29-1	.	.	TRBJ2-1	CSADGPPGRSYNEQFF	TGCAGCGCTGACGGACCCCCCGGTAGGTCCTACAATGAGCAGTTCTTC
TRBV12-5	.	.	TRBJ2-3	CASGSSRADTQYF	TGTGCTAGTGGTAGTTCACGCGCCGATACGCAGTATTTT
TRBV20-1	.	.	TRBJ2-7	CSARYPRSYEQYF	TGCAGTGCTAGATATCCCCGTTCCTACGAGCAGTACTTC
TRBV7-2	few	TRBD2	TRBJ2-1	CASSPTSGTTYNEQFF	TGTGCCAGCAGCCCAACTTCCGGGACTACCTACAATGAGCAGTTCTTC
TRBV20-1	many	TRBD2	TRBJ2-1	CSARALAGINEQFF	TGCAGTGCTAGAGCTCTAGCGGGCATCAATGAGCAGTTCTTC
TRBV28	.	TRBD1	TRBJ2-6	CASSSPGTGIPGANVLTF	TGTGCCAGCAGTTCACCCGGGACAGGGATTCCTGGGGCCAACGTCCTGACTTTC
TRBV12-3/TRBV12-4	few	.	TRBJ2-7	CASSSNREQYF	TGTGCCAGCAGTTCCAATCGCGAGCAGTACTTC
TRBV7-2	.	.	TRBJ2-7	CASSLATTPTYEQYF	TGTGCCAGCAGCTTAGCCACAACGCCCACCTACGAGCAGTACTTC
TRBV5-1	.	.	TRBJ1-2	CASSFRRGARVYGYTF	TGCGCCAGCAGCTTCAGGCGGGGGGCGCGTGTCTATGGCTACACCTTC
TRBV2	.	.	TRBJ1-2	CASSWQARGGYTF	TGTGCCAGCAGTTGGCAGGCGAGGGGTGGCTACACCTTC